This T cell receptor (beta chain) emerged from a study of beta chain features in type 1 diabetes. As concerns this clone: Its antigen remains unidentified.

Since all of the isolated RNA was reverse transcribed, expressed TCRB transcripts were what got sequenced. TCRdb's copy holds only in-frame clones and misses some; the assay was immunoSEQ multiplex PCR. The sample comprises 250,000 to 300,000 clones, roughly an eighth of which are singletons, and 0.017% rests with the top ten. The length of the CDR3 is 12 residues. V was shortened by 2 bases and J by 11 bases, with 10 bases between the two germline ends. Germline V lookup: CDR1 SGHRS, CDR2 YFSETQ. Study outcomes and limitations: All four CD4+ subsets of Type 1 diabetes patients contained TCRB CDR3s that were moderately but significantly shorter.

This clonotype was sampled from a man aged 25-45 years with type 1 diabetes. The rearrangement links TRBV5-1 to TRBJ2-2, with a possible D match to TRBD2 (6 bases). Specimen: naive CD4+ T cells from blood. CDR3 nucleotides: TGCGCCAGCAGCTTCGGGGCGGGAGAGCTGTTTTTT. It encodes CASSFGAGELFF.